One and the same sample provided the 29 T cell receptor beta chains below, sequenced in a study of blood T cell repertoires in COVID-19. Data came from immunoSEQ multiplex PCR; TCRdb stores just in-frame clones and leaves some out. The sample holds about 210,000 clones, less than 85% seen once. Input material: peripheral blood. The source of these receptors is a woman aged 70-85 years with acute or convalescent COVID-19.

The V and J genes are TRBV4-2 and TRBJ1-2, with TRBD1 matching 7 bases. Trimming removed 0 bases from V and 4 bases from J; junction bases left unmatched: 8. The CDR3 runs to 16 residues. Germline V gene lookup returns CDR1 LGHNA and CDR2 YNFKEQ. The CDR3 reads CASSQDLRDSAYGYTF. The DNA of the CDR3 is TGTGCCAGCAGCCAAGATTTGAGGGACAGCGCCTATGGCTACACCTTC.

The chain employs TRBV7-9 and TRBJ1-2; TRBD1 agrees at 9 bases. J lost 8 bases, V lost 5 bases, and 12 bases had no gene match. Looked up from germline, CDR1 is SEHNR and CDR2 is FQNEAQ (reference sequence). This CDR3 is built from 15 residues. The CDR3 protein is CASSRRDDRGAGYTF. CDR3 coding DNA: TGTGCCAGCAGCCGGCGTGACGACAGGGGGGCCGGCTACACCTTC.

The V gene is TRBV28, the J gene TRBJ2-3; 10 nucleotides agree with TRBD1. CDR3 length equals 16 residues. Per germline, CDR1 MDHEN and CDR2 SYDVKM. V lost 6 bases, J lost 3 bases, and 9 bases stayed unmatched. Here the CDR3 DNA reads TGTGCCAGCAGACCTATGACAGGGGGCCCAACAGATACGCAGTATTTT. Amino acid sequence: CASRPMTGGPTDTQYF.

The V call is TRBV23-1, the J call TRBJ2-1, with a possible D match to TRBD2 (5 bases). TRBV23-1 is treated as an ORF (open reading frame) with a function not yet certain. The CDR3 covers 16 residues. The V end was cut by 2 bases, the J end by 2 bases, with 13 bases between. The CDR3 sequence: CASSQRYRGTYNEQFF. In DNA, the CDR3 is TGCGCCAGCAGTCAAAGGTATCGGGGAACCTACAATGAGCAGTTCTTC.

V gene TRBV4-2 combines with J gene TRBJ1-6; TRBD1 is a possible D gene (6 bases). CDR3 size: 16 residues. The V gene lost 0 bases and the J gene lost 14 bases, with 20 bases spanning the gap. Germline CDR1 reads LGHNA; CDR2 reads YNFKEQ. CDR3 residues: CASSQDPGTSFSALHF. The DNA for the CDR3 is TGTGCCAGCAGCCAAGATCCCGGGACATCGTTTTCGGCCCTCCACTTT.

The chain recombines TRBV4-2 with TRBJ2-2; D remains unclear. The CDR3 has 12 amino acids. V gave up 5 bases and J gave up 5 bases, with 6 bases separating them. In germline, CDR1 is LGHNA, CDR2 YNFKEQ. The CDR3 coding sequence is TGTGCCAGCAGCACCCGGACCGGGGAGCTGTTTTTT. Protein product: CASSTRTGELFF.

This chain uses TRBV7-3 with TRBJ2-2; 9 nucleotides agree with TRBD1. With 2 bases clipped from V and 7 bases from J, the junction kept 5 bases outside the gene matches. The germline CDR1 and CDR2 sequences are SGHTA and FQGTGA. CDR3 length: 15 amino acids. CDR3 in DNA: TGTGCCAGCAGCTTACAGGGACAGGGAGTCGGGGAGCTGTTTTTT. Its protein product is CASSLQGQGVGELFF.

The rearrangement links TRBV6-1 to TRBJ2-5; 15 nucleotides match TRBD2. The CDR3 has 16 amino acids. Germline-derived CDR1 and CDR2 are MNHNS and SASEGT. The V gene end was trimmed by 4 bases and the J gene end by 3 bases; junction bases not matched to a gene: 3. The CDR3 loop is CASSVGLAGGKETQYF. CDR3 bases: TGTGCCAGCAGTGTCGGACTAGCGGGGGGGAAAGAGACCCAGTACTTC.

The V call is TRBV10-1, the J call TRBJ2-3; D not resolved. The CDR3 extends over 14 amino acids. Trimming pared 1 base from V and 1 base from J, leaving 6 bases between. Germline V gene lookup returns CDR1 WNHNN and CDR2 SYGVQD (reference sequence). As DNA, the CDR3 is TGCGCCAGCAGTGAGTATCCAGGCACAGATACGCAGTATTTT. Its translation is CASSEYPGTDTQYF.

The CDR3 DNA reads TGTGCCAGCAGTTTTGGACAGGGACAGGGAGAGACCCAGTACTTC. Its protein is CASSFGQGQGETQYF. V usage is TRBV27 and J usage is TRBJ2-5; 9 bases agree with TRBD1. Losses at the gene ends were 3 bases for V and 4 bases for J; bases not matched to a gene: 6. In germline, CDR1 is MNHEY, CDR2 SMNVEV (reference sequence). The CDR3 loop spans 15 amino acids.

J is TRBJ2-7 and V is TRBV5-8, with 11 bases lining up with TRBD2. Germline V gives CDR1 SGHTS, CDR2 YDEGEE. The length of the CDR3 is 15 residues. V was clipped by 4 bases and J by 1 base; unmatched bases: 4. The CDR3 DNA reads TGTGCCAGCAGCGCTAGCGGGGGGCTGTCCTACGAGCAGTACTTC. Its translation: CASSASGGLSYEQYF. Filled out from reference TRBV5-8 and TRBJ2-7, the complete variable domain reads EAGVTQSPTHLIKTRGQQATLRCSPISGHTSVYWYQQALGLGLQFLLWYDEGEERNRGNFPPRFSGRQFPNYSSELNVNALELEDSALYLCASSASGGLSYEQYFGPGTRLTVT.

The count of this clone is one. V gene TRBV6-5 combines with J gene TRBJ2-1, with 8 positions matching TRBD2. Germline lookup yields CDR1 MNHEY and CDR2 SVGAGI. The CDR3 consists of 11 residues. Trimming at V came to 5 bases and at J to 16 bases, leaving 7 bases not matched to a gene. The CDR3: CASSPGLEVFF. Here the CDR3 DNA reads TGTGCCAGCAGTCCGGGACTAGAGGTTTTCTTC.

The J gene is TRBJ2-2, the V gene TRBV2, with TRBD1 identical over 10 bases. Per the germline V gene, CDR1 is SNHLY and CDR2 is FYNNEI. This CDR3 has 14 amino acids. J lost 7 bases, V lost 6 bases, and 5 bases had no gene match. CDR3 nucleotide sequence: TGTGCCAGCAGCCGCGGGACAGGGGTCGGGGAGCTGTTTTTT. Translation gives CASSRGTGVGELFF.

The CDR3 spells CAWGGGFNEQFF. Here the CDR3 DNA reads TGTGCCTGGGGTGGAGGGTTCAATGAGCAGTTCTTC. J is TRBJ2-1 and V is TRBV30, with D tentatively TRBD2 (6 bases). The CDR3 runs to 12 residues. V lost 5 bases and J 6 bases, leaving 11 bases between the germline ends. Germline V gives CDR1 GTSNPN, CDR2 SVGIG (reference sequence).

V gene TRBV7-2 combines with J gene TRBJ1-1; no clear D gene. V gave up 1 base and J gave up 5 bases, with 8 bases separating them. This CDR3 has 13 residues. From germline, CDR1 is SGHTA and CDR2 FQGNSA. CDR3 in amino acids: CASSLEPGTEAFF. CDR3 DNA: TGTGCCAGCAGCTTAGAGCCGGGAACTGAAGCTTTCTTT.

This clone was seen once. The chain employs TRBV2 and TRBJ2-6; 7 nucleotides agree with TRBD1. Trimming took 7 bases from V and 4 from J; bases not matched to a gene: 10. This CDR3 comprises 16 residues. CDR1 is SNHLY, CDR2 FYNNEI, per germline. The CDR3: CASKETDRRGANVLTF. The CDR3 coding sequence is TGTGCCAGCAAAGAAACGGACAGGAGAGGGGCCAACGTCCTGACTTTC.

This clone showed up just a few times. The chain is built from TRBV19 and TRBJ1-4; maybe TRBD1 (5 bases). From germline, CDR1 is LNHDA and CDR2 SQIVND (reference sequence). The ends were cut back, 5 bases at V and 8 bases at J, with 12 bases in the middle. This CDR3 contains 13 residues. The CDR3 spells CASSQKRGEKLFF. The CDR3 DNA reads as TGTGCCAGTAGTCAAAAACGGGGGGAAAAACTGTTTTTT. The full variable domain, its missing parts supplied by reference TRBV19 and TRBJ1-4, is DGGITQSPKYLFRKEGQNVTLSCEQNLNHDAMYWYRQDPGQGLRLIYYSQIVNDFQKGDIAEGYSVSREKKESFPLTVTSAQKNPTAFYLCASSQKRGEKLFFGSGTQLSVL.

This clone was observed once. Other DNA sequences in this specimen translate into the identical CDR3. CDR3 amino acids: CASSPSGDTQYF. The DNA of the CDR3 is TGTGCCAGCTCACCCTCGGGAGATACGCAGTATTTT. The chain links TRBV18 to TRBJ2-3; D not resolved. Looked up from germline, CDR1 is KGHSH and CDR2 is LQKENI. The CDR3 contains 12 residues. V lost 3 bases and J 5 bases, leaving 6 bases between the germline ends.

The chain has TRBV12-3 or TRBV12-4 and TRBJ1-2, with TRBD1 identical over 8 bases. The CDR3 extends over 12 amino acids. V lost 6 bases to trimming and J lost 9 bases; unmatched junction nucleotides: 6. The CDR3: CASSRQGTRYTF. CDR3 nucleotide sequence: TGTGCCAGCAGCCGACAGGGGACTCGCTACACCTTC.

The table lists this clone with a few counts. V is TRBV9 and J is TRBJ2-5; 14 bases line up with TRBD2. The CDR3 extends over 16 amino acids. The germline gives CDR1 SGDLS, CDR2 YYNGEE. The V segment lost 4 bases and the J segment 5 bases; nucleotides outside the gene matches: 7. CDR3 bases: TGTGCCAGCAGCCCCCGACTAGCGGGGGGGCGGGAGACCCAGTACTTC. It translates to CASSPRLAGGRETQYF.

On this clone itself: This could be a read error, since a much larger clone is one nucleotide away. This rearrangement joins TRBV7-3 to TRBJ2-1; 13 nucleotides align to TRBD2. The V gene's germline CDR1 is SGHTA and CDR2 FQGTGA. This CDR3 spans 15 amino acids. The V gene end was trimmed by 4 bases and the J gene end by 4 bases; junction bases not matched to a gene: 1. CDR3: CASSSGLAGYNEQFF. The CDR3 DNA reads as TGTGCCAGCAGCTCGGGACTAGCGGGGTACAATGAGCAGTTCTTC.

The table lists this clone with many counts. The gene calls are TRBV19 and TRBJ2-5; D uncertain. Trimming removed 5 bases from V and 3 bases from J, with 7 bases in between. There are 12 residues in the CDR3. Germline V gene lookup returns CDR1 LNHDA and CDR2 SQIVND (reference sequence). CDR3 region: CASSFVEETQYF. In nucleotides, the CDR3 is TGTGCCAGTAGTTTTGTAGAAGAGACCCAGTACTTC.

The chain recombines TRBV18 with TRBJ2-7; weak D call: TRBD2 (5 bases). This CDR3 comprises 14 residues. The V end lost 2 bases, the J end lost 2 bases, and 10 bases lay between the germline ends. Germline assignment: CDR1 KGHSH and CDR2 LQKENI. CDR3: CASSPSRDAYEQYV. DNA of the CDR3: TGTGCCAGCTCACCATCGAGGGATGCCTACGAGCAGTACGTC.

The chain recombines TRBV11-2 with TRBJ2-7; the match to TRBD1 covers 8 bases. The CDR3 spans 14 residues. Germline loops: CDR1 SGHAT, CDR2 FQNNGV. The ends lost 3 bases at V and 2 bases at J; junction bases unmatched: 3. CDR3 in amino acids: CASSFGTGPYEQYF. The CDR3 DNA follows: TGTGCCAGCAGCTTCGGGACAGGCCCCTACGAGCAGTACTTC.

V is TRBV5-8 and J is TRBJ1-5; TRBD1 agrees at 8 bases. This CDR3 is 16 amino acids long. Germline V lookup: CDR1 SGHTS, CDR2 YDEGEE. Trimming removed 0 bases from V and 3 bases from J; junction bases left unmatched: 5. The CDR3 DNA follows: TGTGCCAGCAGCTTGGTGACAGGGGTCAACAATCAGCCCCAGCATTTT. Amino acids: CASSLVTGVNNQPQHF.

This chain links TRBV11-2 with TRBJ2-3; TRBD2 aligns across 12 bases. Trimming took 3 bases from V and 2 from J; bases not matched to a gene: 9. This CDR3 contains 18 residues. The V gene's germline CDR1 is SGHAT and CDR2 FQNNGV. CDR3 amino acids: CASSFTGTSGSFTDTQYF. The CDR3 bases are TGTGCCAGCAGCTTTACCGGGACTAGCGGGTCCTTCACAGATACGCAGTATTTT.

CDR3 sequence reads: CASSLAAAGNTIYF. The CDR3 DNA is TGTGCCAGCAGCCTAGCTGCGGCGGGAAACACCATATATTTT. V is TRBV9 and J is TRBJ1-3; D not resolved. Germline V gives CDR1 SGDLS, CDR2 YYNGEE. The CDR3 is 14 amino acids. The V gene lost 4 bases and the J gene lost 4 bases, with 12 bases spanning the gap. Together with reference TRBV9 and TRBJ1-3, the CDR3 gives the full variable domain: DSGVTQTPKHLITATGQRVTLRCSPRSGDLSVYWYQQSLDQGLQFLIQYYNGEERAKGNILERFSAQQFPDLHSELNLSSLELGDSALYFCASSLAAAGNTIYFGEGSWLTVV.

The chain has TRBV20-1 and TRBJ2-2; D remains unclear. Germline V CDR1 and CDR2: DFQATT, SNEGSKA (reference sequence). This CDR3 is 13 amino acids long. The ends were cut back, 3 bases at V and 5 bases at J, with 10 bases in the middle. The CDR3 nucleotides are TGCAGTGCTAGTGGCGAAATTACCGGGGAGCTGTTTTTT. It codes for CSASGEITGELFF.

This clone was observed a single time. This chain connects TRBV6-1 to TRBJ2-1, with a possible D match to TRBD1 (6 bases). V gave up 3 bases and J gave up 4 bases, with 10 bases separating them. CDR3 length: 14 amino acids. Germline values: CDR1 MNHNS, CDR2 SASEGT. CDR3 nucleotide sequence: TGTGCCAGCAGTGACCGGGACACGTACAATGAGCAGTTCTTC. Translating it yields CASSDRDTYNEQFF.